The 28 T cell receptor beta chains presented below share a single source sample, sequenced in a study of PD-1 blockade in classical Hodgkin lymphoma. The data were produced by immunoSEQ multiplex PCR, yet TCRdb's version contains in-frame clones alone and is incomplete. This table has about 47,000 clones, 60% to 80% appearing once. This sample's time point: cycle 4 day 1 (C4D1), after 5 to 7 weeks of nivolumab. Every patient relapsed after autologous stem cell transplantation, and brentuximab vedotin exposure varied. Source: peripheral blood mononuclear cells (PBMCs), taken before the fourth cycle of nivolumab. The source is a human donor with classical Hodgkin lymphoma.

The table lists this clone with a count of one. The chain joins TRBV9 to TRBJ1-3, with TRBD1 as a possible D gene (6 bases). The CDR3 extends over 16 amino acids. Trimming stripped 4 bases from V and 4 bases from J, with 18 bases between. Germline CDR1 is SGDLS and CDR2 is YYNGEE. The CDR3 DNA reads TGTGCCAGCAGCCGTAAGGGGGGCTTCGAGGGAAACACCATATATTTT. It yields the protein CASSRKGGFEGNTIYF.

V usage is TRBV6-1 and J usage is TRBJ1-5; the D is unclear. Trimming took 9 bases from V and 0 from J, leaving 15 bases between them. Germline loops: CDR1 MNHNS, CDR2 SASEGT. The CDR3 is 15 amino acids. CDR3 nucleotide sequence: TGTGCCAGTACTTCTAGAGACCTTAGCAATCAGCCCCAGCATTTT. This codes for CASTSRDLSNQPQHF.

The V gene is TRBV13, the J gene TRBJ1-1; D remains unclear. Trimming pared 1 base from V and 4 bases from J, leaving 13 bases between. Germline V lookup: CDR1 PRHDT, CDR2 FYEKMQ (reference sequence). CDR3 length: 15 residues. This CDR3 reads CASSLERPGVTEAFF. CDR3 nucleotides: TGTGCCAGCAGCTTAGAGCGGCCTGGGGTCACTGAAGCTTTCTTT.

The chain joins TRBV6-5 to TRBJ2-7; unclear D gene. The CDR3 consists of 15 residues. V was shortened by 2 bases and J by 0 bases, with 11 bases between the two germline ends. In germline, CDR1 is MNHEY, CDR2 SVGAGI. The CDR3 coding sequence is TGTGCCAGCAGTTACAACTCTTTTTACTCCTACGAGCAGTACTTC. It codes for CASSYNSFYSYEQYF.

This clone has a single count. The chain couples TRBV20-1 to TRBJ2-3; possibly TRBD2 for D (5 bases). V lost 5 bases and J lost 2, with 5 bases in between. CDR1 DFQATT and CDR2 SNEGSKA come from the germline V gene (reference sequence). The CDR3 is 11 amino acids. CDR3 DNA sequence: TGCAGTGCTGGACTCACAGATACGCAGTATTTT. This gives the protein CSAGLTDTQYF.

The chain links TRBV6-5 to TRBJ1-1; the D is unclear. This CDR3 region has 15 residues. Germline V gene sequence: CDR1 MNHEY, CDR2 SVGAGI. Deletions cut 5 bases from V and 5 bases from J, with 18 bases between. The CDR3 sequence: CASSRKGYTRTEAFF. For the CDR3, the DNA is TGTGCCAGCAGTCGGAAGGGCTACACGAGAACTGAAGCTTTCTTT.

This clone has more than one count but fewer than ten. This rearrangement joins TRBV2 to TRBJ2-7; 8 positions match TRBD1. V was pared by 7 bases and J by 1 base, with 6 bases of the junction left unmatched. The germline V gene encodes CDR1 SNHLY and CDR2 FYNNEI. The CDR3 sequence is 14 residues long. CDR3 loop: CASIETGVSYEQYF. Written as DNA, the CDR3 is TGTGCCAGCATTGAGACAGGGGTTTCCTACGAGCAGTACTTC.

This clone was observed a few times. This chain connects TRBV7-2 to TRBJ2-1; 13 nucleotides line up with TRBD2. The CDR3 is 18 residues long. CDR1 SGHTA and CDR2 FQGNSA come from the germline V gene. Trimming cost V 2 bases and J 9 bases; bases outside gene matches: 13. The CDR3 reads CASSLKLAGGFSPIEQFF. The CDR3 bases are TGTGCCAGCAGCTTAAAACTAGCGGGGGGGTTTTCCCCCATTGAGCAGTTCTTC.

This clone was observed a few times. V and J are TRBV25-1 and TRBJ1-5, with a possible D match to TRBD1 (5 bases). V was trimmed by 1 base and J by 4 bases, leaving 11 bases between them. The CDR3 contains 15 residues. Germline lookup yields CDR1 MGHDK and CDR2 SYGVNS. The CDR3 DNA reads TGTGCCAGCAGTGAATTGGGGGAGGGAAATCAGCCCCAGCATTTT. It yields the protein CASSELGEGNQPQHF.

The chain's CDR3 is CASSSGLAGANEQFF. The CDR3 coding sequence is TGTGCCAGCAGCTCTGGACTAGCGGGAGCGAATGAGCAGTTCTTC. V and J are TRBV6-1 and TRBJ2-1; 13 bases are shared with TRBD2. CDR1 is MNHNS and CDR2 is SASEGT in the germline V gene. Trimming at V came to 6 bases and at J to 7 bases, leaving 6 bases not matched to a gene. The CDR3 spans 15 residues.

The chain employs TRBV28 and TRBJ1-2; no clear D. Germline V gives CDR1 MDHEN, CDR2 SYDVKM. The CDR3 has 15 residues. Trimming left V 1 base short and J 8 bases short, with 17 bases between. The CDR3 loop is CASSLSGGSDRGYTF. The CDR3 DNA reads as TGTGCCAGCAGTTTATCGGGCGGTTCCGACCGGGGCTACACCTTC.

For the CDR3, the DNA is TGTGCCAGCAGCGTAGGGTTGCACGGCACTGAAGCTTTCTTT. It encodes CASSVGLHGTEAFF. The chain carries TRBV9 and TRBJ1-1, with D unclear. V shed 0 bases and J shed 4 bases, with 10 bases lying between them. The CDR3 is 14 residues long. Germline CDR1 is SGDLS and CDR2 is YYNGEE. The whole variable domain, remainder taken from reference TRBV9 and TRBJ1-1, is DSGVTQTPKHLITATGQRVTLRCSPRSGDLSVYWYQQSLDQGLQFLIQYYNGEERAKGNILERFSAQQFPDLHSELNLSSLELGDSALYFCASSVGLHGTEAFFGQGTRLTVV.

The chain couples TRBV7-3 to TRBJ2-1; 8 bases fit TRBD2. V shed 5 bases and J 1 base; nucleotides not matched to a gene: 25. Germline V gene lookup returns CDR1 SGHTA and CDR2 FQGTGA. This CDR3 has 22 amino acids. DNA for the CDR3: TGTGCCAGCAGCCCTCACCGGGACACGACCGCACTAGCGGACTCTTCCTACAATGAGCAGTTCTTC. This encodes CASSPHRDTTALADSSYNEQFF.

The gene calls are TRBV6-4 and TRBJ2-2, with no clear D. V dropped 0 bases and J dropped 5 bases, with 10 bases sitting between them. This CDR3 has 15 residues. CDR1 is MRHNA and CDR2 is SNTAGT in the germline V gene. The CDR3 here is CASSDSIGSTGELFF. The CDR3 DNA reads as TGTGCCAGCAGTGACTCGATAGGTTCTACCGGGGAGCTGTTTTTT.

V is TRBV7-9 and J is TRBJ1-1; 9 nucleotides match TRBD1. The CDR3 runs to 14 residues. CDR1 is SEHNR, CDR2 FQNEAQ, per germline (reference sequence). V shed 4 bases and J 13 bases; nucleotides not matched to a gene: 13. CDR3 DNA: TGTGCCAGCAGCTACGGGACAGGGCACCTAAATGGTTTCTTT. Protein product: CASSYGTGHLNGFF. The full variable domain, its missing parts supplied by reference TRBV7-9 and TRBJ1-1, is DTGVSQNPRHKITKRGQNVTFRCDPISEHNRLYWYRQTLGQGPEFLTYFQNEAQLEKSRLLSDRFSAERPKGSFSTLEIQRTEQGDSAMYLCASSYGTGHLNGFFGQGTRLTVV.

The chain recombines TRBV27 with TRBJ2-5; D is uncertain. Germline V gives CDR1 MNHEY, CDR2 SMNVEV (reference sequence). V was shortened by 6 bases and J by 12 bases, with 17 bases between the two germline ends. The CDR3 loop spans 12 amino acids. The CDR3 protein is CASSHERDEEYF. CDR3 coding DNA: TGTGCCAGCAGCCACGAGCGAGACGAGGAGTACTTC.

The chain links TRBV30 to TRBJ1-4, with D possibly being TRBD1 (6 bases). CDR3 length: 14 residues. Germline CDR1 GTSNPN, CDR2 SVGIG (reference sequence). Trimming removed 2 bases from V and 7 bases from J, with 14 bases in between. The CDR3 reads CAWSSGGRGEKLFF. CDR3 sequence (DNA): TGTGCCTGGAGTTCCGGGGGGCGAGGTGAAAAACTGTTTTTT.

This clone appeared a single time. The chain uses TRBV7-3 and TRBJ2-2; D possibly corresponds to TRBD2 (5 bases). The CDR3 covers 17 residues. Trimming pared 5 bases from V and 4 bases from J, leaving 20 bases between. Germline values: CDR1 SGHTA, CDR2 FQGTGA. The CDR3 nucleotides are TGTGCCAGCAGCCCCGTCGTGCTGTCCCGGGGCACCGGGGAGCTGTTTTTT. Translating gives CASSPVVLSRGTGELFF.

V gene TRBV5-4 combines with J gene TRBJ2-1; a possible D gene is TRBD1 (6 bases). The CDR3 extends over 17 amino acids. Germline V lookup: CDR1 SGHNT, CDR2 YYREEE (reference sequence). V lost 1 base and J lost 0, with 14 bases in between. This CDR3 is CASSLNGATGSYNEQFF. DNA of the CDR3: TGTGCCAGCAGCTTGAACGGCGCGACAGGCTCCTACAATGAGCAGTTCTTC.

This rearrangement joins TRBV27 to TRBJ2-1; D perhaps matches TRBD2 (6 bases). V lost 2 bases and J 4 bases, leaving 24 bases between the germline ends. Germline CDR1 is MNHEY and CDR2 is SMNVEV (reference sequence). The CDR3 has 19 amino acids. The CDR3 loop reads CASSLEVLWRGQRYNEQFF. The CDR3 DNA follows: TGTGCCAGCAGTTTAGAAGTTCTTTGGAGGGGCCAGAGGTACAATGAGCAGTTCTTC.

This chain joins TRBV11-2 and TRBJ1-1, with a weak D call TRBD1 (5 bases). Per the germline V gene, CDR1 is SGHAT and CDR2 is FQNNGV. This CDR3 spans 18 amino acids. V dropped 4 bases and J dropped 1 base, with 22 bases sitting between them. CDR3 in amino acids: CASSYRLFRGPQNTEAFF. CDR3 DNA sequence: TGTGCCAGCAGCTACCGGCTATTCCGGGGCCCTCAGAACACTGAAGCTTTCTTT.

CDR3: CASSLGWGANSPLHF. For the CDR3, the DNA is TGTGCCAGCAGCTTAGGGTGGGGGGCGAATTCACCCCTCCACTTT. J is TRBJ1-6 and V is TRBV7-3; D perhaps matches TRBD1 (6 bases). V was shortened by 2 bases and J by 7 bases, with 12 bases between the two germline ends. CDR1 and CDR2 from the germline V gene are SGHTA and FQGTGA. CDR3 length: 15 amino acids.

The CDR3 is CASRTGTGGAEGYTF. The CDR3 nucleotides are TGTGCCAGCAGAACCGGGACAGGGGGCGCGGAAGGCTACACCTTC. The chain carries TRBV28 and TRBJ1-2; 12 positions agree with TRBD1. Germline assignment: CDR1 MDHEN and CDR2 SYDVKM. The CDR3 extends over 15 amino acids. Trimming at V came to 6 bases and at J to 8 bases, leaving 10 bases not matched to a gene.

The genes are TRBV5-1 and TRBJ2-5; D tentatively fits TRBD1 or TRBD2 (5 bases each). The germline V gene encodes CDR1 SGHRS and CDR2 YFSETQ. This CDR3 spans 14 amino acids. Trimming took 0 bases from V and 5 from J, leaving 11 bases between them. The DNA for the CDR3 is TGCGCCAGCAGCTTGGCCGTAGGGGACGAGACCCAGTACTTC. This gives the protein CASSLAVGDETQYF.

CDR3 coding DNA: TGTGCTAGTGGCCCGCAGGCCGCCTCCTACAATGAGCAGTTCTTC. As protein: CASGPQAASYNEQFF. V usage is TRBV12-5 and J usage is TRBJ2-1; D is unclear. The CDR3 runs to 15 residues. CDR1 is LGHNT and CDR2 is FRNRAP in the germline V gene. The V end lost 6 bases, the J end lost 0 bases, and 12 bases lay between the germline ends.

The chain employs TRBV21-1 and TRBJ2-7; TRBD1 is taken as the D call from the table, unchecked against the DNA. TRBV21-1 is noted as a pseudogene. The CDR3 contains 14 residues. CDR3 amino acids: CASSKDAGLYEQYF. Written as DNA, the CDR3 is TGTGCCAGCAGCAAAGACGCAGGGCTCTACGAGCAGTACTTC.

Here the CDR3 DNA reads TGTGCCAGCAGCCGCGGGGTTCTGGAGACCCAGTACTTC. Protein sequence: CASSRGVLETQYF. The rearrangement links TRBV11-2 to TRBJ2-5; tentatively, D is TRBD2 (6 bases). Trimming took 5 bases from V and 5 from J, leaving 12 bases between them. This CDR3 is built from 13 residues. Germline assignment: CDR1 SGHAT and CDR2 FQNNGV.

This clone has only a few counts. One end of the junction is discordant with germline, which a read error may explain. This rearrangement joins TRBV4-1 to TRBJ1-2; unclear D gene. This CDR3 has 16 residues. Germline assignment: CDR1 MGHRA and CDR2 YSYEKL. The CDR3 sequence: CASSQDGVRVNSGYTF. The CDR3 nucleotides read TGCGCCAGCAGCCAAGACGGTGTCAGAGTTAACTCTGGCTACACCTTC.